This TCR beta chain originates from a study of blood T cell repertoires in COVID-19. Study-wide context: Collection of acute and convalescent COVID-19 samples took place in the United States, Italy and Spain. In each case, the material was cDNA or gDNA derived from T cells, B-cell-depleted T cells, or PBMCs.

Trimming removed 9 bases from V and 5 bases from J, with 13 bases in between. CDR1 is LNHDA and CDR2 is SQIVND in the germline V gene (reference sequence). This CDR3 is 13 amino acids long. Original processing methods: By means of reference gene primer amplification, nucleated cell counts were estimated. Profiling relied on immunoSEQ multiplex PCR, and the TCRdb table lists in-frame clones only, not all of them. The V and J calls and the clone size are those of that table, but D and trimming were determined from the DNA. The sample has approximately 170,000 clones; about 83% are singletons. The V call is TRBV19, the J call TRBJ2-2; D perhaps matches TRBD1 (5 bases). The TCR was taken from a woman over 75 with acute or convalescent COVID-19. The sample taken for sequencing was peripheral blood. The CDR3 coding sequence is TGTGCCAGCTATGGCAGGGAAACCGGGGAGCTGTTTTTT. Its protein is CASYGRETGELFF.